Shown below are 3 T cell receptor beta chains from a single sample sequenced in a study of blood T cell repertoires in COVID-19. Method: immunoSEQ multiplex PCR; TCRdb's copy keeps in-frame clones and lacks some. The table records about 190,000 clones, roughly 81% of them present only once. The sample consisted of peripheral blood. Receptor source: a woman older than 75 with COVID-19, enrolled during active disease.

The V call is TRBV9, the J call TRBJ2-2; no reliable D call. Trimming cost V 0 bases and J 3 bases, with 9 bases left between them. The CDR3 sequence is 15 residues long. The germline V gene has CDR1 SGDLS and CDR2 YYNGEE. The CDR3 reads CASSVGGSYTGELFF. The CDR3 region has the DNA TGTGCCAGCAGCGTAGGAGGTTCCTACACCGGGGAGCTGTTTTTT.

This chain uses TRBV5-6 with TRBJ2-3; 15 bases align to TRBD2. V lost 4 bases and J lost 0; bases outside the gene matches: 6. There are 18 residues in the CDR3. Germline V lookup: CDR1 SGHDT, CDR2 YYEEEE. For the CDR3, the DNA is TGTGCCAGCAGCCAACTCGGACTAGCGGGGGGGAGCACAGATACGCAGTATTTT. Protein product: CASSQLGLAGGSTDTQYF.

This chain joins TRBV28 and TRBJ2-7, with TRBD1 matching over 7 bases. The CDR3 is 15 residues long. The germline V gene has CDR1 MDHEN and CDR2 SYDVKM. V gave up 6 bases and J gave up 0 bases; unmatched junction bases: 8. The CDR3 is CASRPDRVVSYEQYF. DNA for the CDR3: TGTGCCAGCAGGCCTGACAGGGTAGTCTCCTACGAGCAGTACTTC.